This T cell receptor beta chain was sequenced during a study of T cells in women clearing cervical HPV infection. CDR3 length equals 15 residues. V dropped 3 bases and J dropped 4; count of bases not matched to a gene: 3. Germline V gene sequence: CDR1 LNHDA, CDR2 SQIVND (reference sequence). The assay was immunoSEQ multiplex PCR, and TCRdb's table has in-frame clones only and misses some. This sample's table reports 31,000 or so clones. Concerning this clone itself: The read ends 3 residues before the CDR3 terminus; that terminus is restored from the germline J gene.

What was sequenced was blood buffy coat. The sequence derives from a woman aged 18-70 years with a cervical HPV16 infection that either progressed to CIN3+ or cleared (not recorded which). The rearrangement uses TRBV19 and TRBJ2-1, with TRBD1 matching over 10 bases. The sequenced CDR3 bases are TGTGCCAGTAGTATGAGGACAGGGGGGTACAATGAG. This codes for CASSMRTGGYNE. The entire CDR3 is CASSMRTGGYNEQFF.